The clone carrying this T cell receptor (beta chain) was counted once. The antigen is unknown. These data come from a study of T cell responses to AZD1222 COVID-19 vaccine. Study results and limitations: Spike-specific TCR breadth and depth grew following two AZD1222 doses. Reportedly, nearly half the spike-specific TCRs target unmutated variant regions. At baseline, seropositivity was found in only six AZD1222 recipients.

The table came from immunoSEQ multiplex PCR; TCRdb's copy has only in-frame clones and leaves some out. Among about 150,000 clones listed, about 93% were seen once. Germline values: CDR1 SEHNR, CDR2 FQNEAQ (reference sequence). This CDR3 has 15 residues. With 4 bases clipped from V and 1 base from J, the junction kept 4 bases outside the gene matches. This TCR was sampled from an adult who received the AZD1222 COVID-19 vaccine. V and J are TRBV7-9 and TRBJ2-7, with 10 bases fitting TRBD1. Sequenced material: peripheral blood, taken 28 days after the second AZD1222 dose. The CDR3 protein is CASSSGTGASYEQYF. CDR3 coding DNA: TGTGCCAGCAGCTCTGGGACAGGGGCGTCCTACGAGCAGTACTTC.